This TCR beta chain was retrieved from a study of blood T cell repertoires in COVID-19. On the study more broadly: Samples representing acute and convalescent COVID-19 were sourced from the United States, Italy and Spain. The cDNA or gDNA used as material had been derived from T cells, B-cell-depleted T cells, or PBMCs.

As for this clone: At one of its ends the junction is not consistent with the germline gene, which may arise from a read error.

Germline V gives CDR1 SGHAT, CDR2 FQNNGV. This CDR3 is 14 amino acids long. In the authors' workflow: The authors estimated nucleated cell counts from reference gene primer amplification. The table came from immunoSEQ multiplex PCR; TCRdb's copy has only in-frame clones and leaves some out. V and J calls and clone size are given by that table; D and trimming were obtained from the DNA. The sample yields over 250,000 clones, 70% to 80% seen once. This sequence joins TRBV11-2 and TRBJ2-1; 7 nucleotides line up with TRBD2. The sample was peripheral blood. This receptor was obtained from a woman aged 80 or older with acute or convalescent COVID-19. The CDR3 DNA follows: TGTGCCAGCAGCTTAGGGGGGAGGGGCGGCAGGGTCCTCTTC. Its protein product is CASSLGGRGGRVLF.